This section outlines one T cell receptor (beta chain) sequence together with its context. V lost 6 bases and J lost 9, with 18 bases in between. The V gene's germline CDR1 is SEHNR and CDR2 FQNEAQ (reference sequence). This CDR3 has 14 residues. This entry comes from a study of shared clonotypes between healthy human individuals. Whole-study context: A donor's plate count was three for CD4 naive and three for CD4 memory; CD8 naive had two and CD8 memory one.

TCRdb's table, derived via immunoSEQ multiplex PCR, lists solely in-frame clones and lacks some. The sample has 1.5 million to 2.5 million clones; around 96% are singletons. CD8 cells classed as naive were CD45RO-negative and positively selected for CCR7, excluding terminally differentiated effector memory CD45RA+ cells. Recent acute infections and vaccinations were absent in the healthy HIV-negative adult donors. Caucasian adults residing in Nashville, Tennessee made up all the donors. The sequenced sample was naive CD8+ T cells sorted from blood. The sequence was obtained from a man between 18 and 29 years old in good health. This chain links TRBV7-9 with TRBJ2-1; D is possibly TRBD2 (5 bases). The CDR3 DNA is TGTGCCAGCAGTCTTGGCGGGTCTAACCCTGAGCAGTTCTTC. The encoded protein is CASSLGGSNPEQFF.